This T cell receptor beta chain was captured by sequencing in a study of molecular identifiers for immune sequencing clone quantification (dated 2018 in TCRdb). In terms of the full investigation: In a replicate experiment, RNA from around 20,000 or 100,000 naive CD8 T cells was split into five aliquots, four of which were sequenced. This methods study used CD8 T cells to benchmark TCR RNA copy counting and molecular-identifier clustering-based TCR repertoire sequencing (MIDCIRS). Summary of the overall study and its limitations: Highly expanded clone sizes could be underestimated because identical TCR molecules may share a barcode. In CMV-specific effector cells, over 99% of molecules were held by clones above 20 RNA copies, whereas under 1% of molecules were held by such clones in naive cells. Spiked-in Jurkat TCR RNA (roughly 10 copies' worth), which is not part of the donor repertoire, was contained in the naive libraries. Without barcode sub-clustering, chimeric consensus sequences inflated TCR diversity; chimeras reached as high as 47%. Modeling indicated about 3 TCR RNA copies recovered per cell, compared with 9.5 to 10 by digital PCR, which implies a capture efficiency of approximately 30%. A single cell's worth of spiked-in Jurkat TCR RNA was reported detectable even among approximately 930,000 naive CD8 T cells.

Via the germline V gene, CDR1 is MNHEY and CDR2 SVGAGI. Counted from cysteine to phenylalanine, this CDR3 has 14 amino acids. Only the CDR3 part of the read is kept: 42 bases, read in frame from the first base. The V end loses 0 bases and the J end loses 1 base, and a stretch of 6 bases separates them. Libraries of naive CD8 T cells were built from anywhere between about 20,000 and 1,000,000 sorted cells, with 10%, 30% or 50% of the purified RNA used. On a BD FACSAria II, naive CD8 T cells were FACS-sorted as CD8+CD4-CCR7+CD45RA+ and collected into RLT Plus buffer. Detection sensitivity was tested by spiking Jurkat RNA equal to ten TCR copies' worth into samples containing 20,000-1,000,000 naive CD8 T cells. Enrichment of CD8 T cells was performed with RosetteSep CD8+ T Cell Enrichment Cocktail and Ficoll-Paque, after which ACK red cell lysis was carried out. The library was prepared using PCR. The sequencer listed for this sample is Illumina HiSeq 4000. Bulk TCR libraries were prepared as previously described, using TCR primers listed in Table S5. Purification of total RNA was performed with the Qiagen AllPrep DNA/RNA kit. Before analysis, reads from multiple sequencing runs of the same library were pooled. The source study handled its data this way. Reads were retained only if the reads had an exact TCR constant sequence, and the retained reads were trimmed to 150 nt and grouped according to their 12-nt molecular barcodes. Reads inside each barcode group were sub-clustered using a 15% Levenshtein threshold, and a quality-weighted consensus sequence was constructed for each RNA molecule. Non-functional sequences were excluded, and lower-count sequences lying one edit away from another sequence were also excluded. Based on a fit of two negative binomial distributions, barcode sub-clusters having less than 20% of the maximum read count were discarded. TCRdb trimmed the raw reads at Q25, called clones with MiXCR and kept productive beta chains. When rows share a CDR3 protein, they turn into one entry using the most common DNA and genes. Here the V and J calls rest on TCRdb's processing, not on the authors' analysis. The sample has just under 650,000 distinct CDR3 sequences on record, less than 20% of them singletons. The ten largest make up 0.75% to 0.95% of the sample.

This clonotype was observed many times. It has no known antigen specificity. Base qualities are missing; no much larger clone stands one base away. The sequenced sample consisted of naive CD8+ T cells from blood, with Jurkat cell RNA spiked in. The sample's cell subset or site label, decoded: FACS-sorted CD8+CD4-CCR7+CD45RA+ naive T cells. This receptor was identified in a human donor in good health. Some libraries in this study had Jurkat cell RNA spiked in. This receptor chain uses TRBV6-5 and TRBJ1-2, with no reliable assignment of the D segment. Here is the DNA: TGTGCCAGCAGTTACTCCAACAGTAACTATGGCTACACCTTC. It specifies CASSYSNSNYGYTF.